This T cell receptor (beta chain) was captured in a study of beta chain features in type 1 diabetes. To note about this clone: Antigen: not known.

The germline CDR1 and CDR2 sequences are MNHEY and SVGAGI. CDR3 length: 14 amino acids. V was cut by 6 bases and J by 4 bases, with 15 bases left in between. Every bit of the isolated RNA underwent reverse transcription, so sequencing read expressed TCRB transcripts. Clones were read by immunoSEQ multiplex PCR, and TCRdb kept only the in-frame ones, dropping some. The sample shows over 150,000 clones, approximately 13% of them seen only once. Whole-study results and caveats: Cells with high TCR expression could be over-represented by cDNA sequencing.

It was via CD45RO/CCR7/CD25/CD127/CD95/CD27 that CD4+ naive, central memory, regulatory and stem cell-like memory cells were sorted. Post-sort purity exceeded 98% for all sorted populations. Sequenced input: central memory CD4+ T cells from blood. V is TRBV6-5 and J is TRBJ1-2; TRBD1 is a possible D gene (6 bases). This sequence was found in a woman aged 18-29 years in good health. The CDR3 sequence is CASRSTGPPYGYTF. In nucleotides, the CDR3 is TGTGCCAGCAGGTCGACAGGTCCTCCCTATGGCTACACCTTC.